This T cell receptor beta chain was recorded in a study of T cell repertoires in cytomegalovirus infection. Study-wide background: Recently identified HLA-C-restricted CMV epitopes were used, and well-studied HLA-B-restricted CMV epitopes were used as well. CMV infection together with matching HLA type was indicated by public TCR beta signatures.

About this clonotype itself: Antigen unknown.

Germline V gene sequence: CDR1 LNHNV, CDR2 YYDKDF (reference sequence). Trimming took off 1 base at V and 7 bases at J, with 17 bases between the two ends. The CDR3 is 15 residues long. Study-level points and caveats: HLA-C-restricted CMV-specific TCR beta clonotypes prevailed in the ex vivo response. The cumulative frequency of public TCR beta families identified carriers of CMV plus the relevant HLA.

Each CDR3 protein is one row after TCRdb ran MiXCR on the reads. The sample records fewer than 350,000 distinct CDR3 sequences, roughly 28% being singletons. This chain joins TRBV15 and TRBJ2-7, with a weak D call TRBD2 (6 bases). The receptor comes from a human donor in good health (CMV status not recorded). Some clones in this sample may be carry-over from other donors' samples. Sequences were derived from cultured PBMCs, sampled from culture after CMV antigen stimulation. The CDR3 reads CATSRAGGRIWEQYF. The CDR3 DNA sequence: TGTGCCACCAGCAGAGCTGGAGGGAGGATCTGGGAGCAGTACTTC. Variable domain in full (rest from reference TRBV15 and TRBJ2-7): DAMVIQNPRYQVTQFGKPVTLSCSQTLNHNVMYWYQQKSSQAPKLLFHYYDKDFNNEADTPDNFQSRRPNTSFCFLDIRSPGLGDTAMYLCATSRAGGRIWEQYFGPGTRLTVT.